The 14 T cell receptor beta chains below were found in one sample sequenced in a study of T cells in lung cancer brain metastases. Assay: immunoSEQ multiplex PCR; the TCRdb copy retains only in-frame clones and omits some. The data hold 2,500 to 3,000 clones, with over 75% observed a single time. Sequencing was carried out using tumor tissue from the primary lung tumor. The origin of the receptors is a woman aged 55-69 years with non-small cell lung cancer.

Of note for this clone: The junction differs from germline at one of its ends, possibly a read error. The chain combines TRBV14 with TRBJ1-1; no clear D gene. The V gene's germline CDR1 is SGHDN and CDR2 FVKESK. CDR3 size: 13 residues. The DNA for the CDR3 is TGTGCCAGCAGCCAGGGGTTGAACACTGAAGCTTCCTTT. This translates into CASSQGLNTEASF. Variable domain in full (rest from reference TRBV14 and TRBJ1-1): EAGVTQFPSHSVIEKGQTVTLRCDPISGHDNLYWYRRVMGKEIKFLLHFVKESKQDESGMPNNRFLAERTGGTYSTLKVQPAELEDSGVYFCASSQGLNTEASFGQGTRLTVV.

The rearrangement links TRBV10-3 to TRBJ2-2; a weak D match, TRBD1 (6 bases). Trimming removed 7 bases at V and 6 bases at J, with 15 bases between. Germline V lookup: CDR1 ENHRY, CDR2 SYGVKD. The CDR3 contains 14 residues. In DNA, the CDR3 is TGTGCCATCAAGGGGGTTATGGGCGCCGGGGAGCTGTTTTTT. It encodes CAIKGVMGAGELFF.

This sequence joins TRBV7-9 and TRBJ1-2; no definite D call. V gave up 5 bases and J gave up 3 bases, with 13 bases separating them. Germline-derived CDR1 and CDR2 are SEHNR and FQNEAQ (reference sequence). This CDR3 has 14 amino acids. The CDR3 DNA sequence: TGTGCCAGCAGCCCCGGTGAGCGGTACTATGGCTACACCTTC. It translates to CASSPGERYYGYTF. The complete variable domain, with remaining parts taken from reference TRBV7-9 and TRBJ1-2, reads DTGVSQNPRHKITKRGQNVTFRCDPISEHNRLYWYRQTLGQGPEFLTYFQNEAQLEKSRLLSDRFSAERPKGSFSTLEIQRTEQGDSAMYLCASSPGERYYGYTFGSGTRLTVV.

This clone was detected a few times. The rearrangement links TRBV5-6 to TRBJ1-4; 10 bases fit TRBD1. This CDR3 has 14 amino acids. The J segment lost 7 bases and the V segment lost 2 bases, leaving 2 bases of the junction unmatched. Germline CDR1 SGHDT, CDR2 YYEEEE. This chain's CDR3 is CASSFRDRGEKLFF. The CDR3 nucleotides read TGTGCCAGCAGCTTCCGGGACAGGGGTGAAAAACTGTTTTTT.

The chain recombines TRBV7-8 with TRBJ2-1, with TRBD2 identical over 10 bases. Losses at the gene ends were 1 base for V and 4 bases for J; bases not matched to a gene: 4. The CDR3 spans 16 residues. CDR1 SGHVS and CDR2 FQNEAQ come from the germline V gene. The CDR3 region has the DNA TGTGCCAGCAGCTTAGGTCCTAGCGGGAGTTACAATGAGCAGTTCTTC. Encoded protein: CASSLGPSGSYNEQFF.

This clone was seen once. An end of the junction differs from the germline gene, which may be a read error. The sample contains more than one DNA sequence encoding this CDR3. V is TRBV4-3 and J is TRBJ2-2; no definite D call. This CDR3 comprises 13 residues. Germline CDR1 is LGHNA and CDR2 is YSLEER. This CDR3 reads CASSQDMAGELFF. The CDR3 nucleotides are TGCGCCAGCAGTCAAGATATGGCCGGGGAGCTGTTTTTT.

CDR3 residues: CASSQPTGTNYGYTF. The CDR3 DNA sequence: TGTGCCAGCTCACAGCCCACAGGGACCAACTATGGCTACACCTTC. The V call is TRBV18, the J call TRBJ1-2; possibly TRBD1 for D (6 bases). Germline CDR1 KGHSH, CDR2 LQKENI. The CDR3 extends over 15 amino acids. The V and J ends lost 4 bases and 2 bases respectively, with 14 bases between them.

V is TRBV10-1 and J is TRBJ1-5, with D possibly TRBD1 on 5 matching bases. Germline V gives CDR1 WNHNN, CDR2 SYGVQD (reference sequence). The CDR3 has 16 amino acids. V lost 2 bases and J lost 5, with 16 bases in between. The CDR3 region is CASSERTQLGDQPQHF. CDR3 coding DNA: TGCGCCAGCAGTGAGAGGACACAACTCGGCGATCAGCCCCAGCATTTT.

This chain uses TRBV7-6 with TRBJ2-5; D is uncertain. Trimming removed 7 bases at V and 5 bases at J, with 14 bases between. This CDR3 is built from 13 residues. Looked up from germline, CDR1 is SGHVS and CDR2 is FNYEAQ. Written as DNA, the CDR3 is TGTGCCAGCATCCCGTTTGGGGTGGAGACCCAGTACTTC. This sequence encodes CASIPFGVETQYF.

The CDR3 sequence is CASSAGSSYNEQFF. CDR3 in DNA: TGTGCCAGTAGTGCGGGGAGCTCCTACAATGAGCAGTTCTTC. The chain employs TRBV19 and TRBJ2-1; D might be TRBD2 (6 bases). The CDR3 is made up of 14 amino acids. The germline V gene encodes CDR1 LNHDA and CDR2 SQIVND (reference sequence). The germline V and J ends were trimmed by 5 bases and 0 bases, with 8 bases remaining between them.

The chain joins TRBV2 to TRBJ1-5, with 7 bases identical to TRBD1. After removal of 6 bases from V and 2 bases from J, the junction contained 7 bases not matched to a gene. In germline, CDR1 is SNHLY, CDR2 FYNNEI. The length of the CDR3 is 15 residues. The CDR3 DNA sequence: TGTGCCAGCAGAACAGGGGTGGTCGGCAATCAGCCCCAGCATTTT. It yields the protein CASRTGVVGNQPQHF.

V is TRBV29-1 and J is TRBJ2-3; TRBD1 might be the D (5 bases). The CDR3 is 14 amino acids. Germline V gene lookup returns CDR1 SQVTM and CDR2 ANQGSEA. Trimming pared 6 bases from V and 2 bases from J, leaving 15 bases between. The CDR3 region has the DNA TGCAGCGTCTCGGACAAGGCTTACACAGATACGCAGTATTTT. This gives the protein CSVSDKAYTDTQYF.

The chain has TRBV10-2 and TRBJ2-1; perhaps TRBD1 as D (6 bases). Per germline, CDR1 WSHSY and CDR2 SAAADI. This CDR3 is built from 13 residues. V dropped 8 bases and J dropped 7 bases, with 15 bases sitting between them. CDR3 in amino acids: CASEVGRGNEQFF. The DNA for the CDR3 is TGCGCCAGCGAGGTCGGCAGGGGTAATGAGCAGTTCTTC.

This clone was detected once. The CDR3 is CASSTGLNYGYTF. The CDR3 DNA follows: TGTGCCAGCAGCACCGGGCTGAACTATGGCTACACCTTC. The J gene is TRBJ1-2, the V gene TRBV13; D is unresolved. Looked up from germline, CDR1 is PRHDT and CDR2 is FYEKMQ (reference sequence). Trimming shortened V by 5 bases and J by 2 bases, and 9 bases separated the two germline ends. This CDR3 spans 13 amino acids.